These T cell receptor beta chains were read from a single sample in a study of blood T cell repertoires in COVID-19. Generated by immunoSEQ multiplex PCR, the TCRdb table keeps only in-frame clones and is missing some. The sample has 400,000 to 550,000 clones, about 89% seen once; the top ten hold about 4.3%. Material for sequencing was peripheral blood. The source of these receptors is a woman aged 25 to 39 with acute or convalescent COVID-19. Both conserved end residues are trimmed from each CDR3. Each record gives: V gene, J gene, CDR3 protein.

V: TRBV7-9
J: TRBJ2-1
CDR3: ASSQQRGGVGEQF

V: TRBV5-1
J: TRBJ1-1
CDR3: ASSPTGVPEAF

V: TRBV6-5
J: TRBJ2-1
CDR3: ASIELAGYEQF

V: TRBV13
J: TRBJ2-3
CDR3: ASSLGRGNTDTQY

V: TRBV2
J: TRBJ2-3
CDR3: ASSPRTTDTQY

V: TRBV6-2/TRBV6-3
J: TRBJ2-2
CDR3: ASSYSRTGRGGTGELF

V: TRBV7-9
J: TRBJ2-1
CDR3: ASSLGGQFEQF

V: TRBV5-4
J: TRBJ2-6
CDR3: ASSFGLAGHSGANVLT

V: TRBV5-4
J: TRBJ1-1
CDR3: ASSKTGGEGEAF

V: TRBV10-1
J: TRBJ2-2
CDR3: ASSQVGNTGELF

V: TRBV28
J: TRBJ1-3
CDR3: ASSFTSGNTIY

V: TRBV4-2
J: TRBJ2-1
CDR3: ASSQVPSGGLGEQF

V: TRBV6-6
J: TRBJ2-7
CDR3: ASSILAGKAYEQY

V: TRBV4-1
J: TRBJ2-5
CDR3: ASSQGERGNQETQY